Each of the 17 T cell receptor beta chains below was sequenced from the same sample in a study of cytomegalovirus exposure and HLA in healthy donors. The PCR employed 60 Vbeta primers together with 13 Jbeta primers. Generated by immunoSEQ multiplex PCR, the TCRdb table keeps only in-frame clones and is missing some. The sample shows around 180,000 clones, about 84% of them seen only once. The sample taken for sequencing was PBMCs. These receptor sequences come from a man between 18 and 35 years old in good health and CMV-seronegative.

This clone came up once. V gene TRBV5-1 combines with J gene TRBJ2-7; D might be TRBD2 (6 bases). The germline V and J ends were trimmed by 0 bases and 6 bases, with 19 bases remaining between them. Germline CDR1 SGHRS, CDR2 YFSETQ. The CDR3 extends over 16 amino acids. The CDR3 DNA follows: TGCGCCAGCAGCTTGGAAACCGGGACTCGGGTCGGCGAGCAGTACTTC. This codes for CASSLETGTRVGEQYF.

The rearrangement uses TRBV19 and TRBJ1-3; D ambiguous. In germline, CDR1 is LNHDA, CDR2 SQIVND (reference sequence). The V and J ends lost 7 bases and 0 bases respectively, with 19 bases between them. This CDR3 comprises 17 residues. CDR3 in DNA: TGTGCCAGTACTCTGGGCCGCACCACGAGCTCTGGAAACACCATATATTTT. Translation: CASTLGRTTSSGNTIYF.

The gene calls are TRBV6-5 and TRBJ2-4; unclear D gene. CDR1 MNHEY and CDR2 SVGAGI come from the germline V gene. Trimming took 2 bases from V and 2 from J, leaving 13 bases between them. This CDR3 region has 16 residues. DNA for the CDR3: TGTGCCAGCAGTTACCTCCCACAGAATTCCAAAAACATTCAGTACTTC. Encoded protein: CASSYLPQNSKNIQYF.

The chain couples TRBV9 to TRBJ2-3; D remains unclear. The CDR3 is 15 amino acids. Trimming took 4 bases from V and 6 from J, leaving 18 bases between them. Germline V CDR1 and CDR2: SGDLS, YYNGEE. CDR3 sequence: CASSQPGHGLDTQYF. CDR3 bases: TGTGCCAGCAGCCAACCGGGTCATGGGTTGGATACGCAGTATTTT.

This sequence joins TRBV5-1 and TRBJ1-1; D remains ambiguous. The CDR3 runs to 13 residues. CDR1 and CDR2 (germline): SGHRS, YFSETQ. The V end was cut by 5 bases, the J end by 1 base, with 9 bases between. The CDR3, as DNA: TGCGCCAGCAGTCTCCCCCGGAACACTGAAGCTTTCTTT. Amino acids: CASSLPRNTEAFF. Complete variable domain (other parts from reference TRBV5-1 and TRBJ1-1): KAGVTQTPRYLIKTRGQQVTLSCSPISGHRSVSWYQQTPGQGLQFLFEYFSETQRNKGNFPGRFSGRQFSNSRSEMNVSTLELGDSALYLCASSLPRNTEAFFGQGTRLTVV.

The rearrangement links TRBV4-1 to TRBJ2-3; TRBD2 aligns across 12 bases. The CDR3 is 16 amino acids. Germline V gives CDR1 MGHRA, CDR2 YSYEKL. V gave up 5 bases and J gave up 1 base; unmatched junction bases: 4. CDR3 in amino acids: CASSTRTSGGTDTQYF. In DNA, the CDR3 is TGCGCCAGCAGCACACGGACTAGCGGGGGCACAGATACGCAGTATTTT.

The sample holds one count of this clone. V usage is TRBV6-5 and J usage is TRBJ2-7; 13 bases map to TRBD2. The CDR3 totals 15 residues. Germline V gives CDR1 MNHEY, CDR2 SVGAGI. V lost 4 bases and J lost 3; bases outside the gene matches: 3. For the CDR3, the DNA is TGTGCCAGCAGTTCTCGGACTAGCGGGGGCTACGAGCAGTACTTC. This gives the protein CASSSRTSGGYEQYF.

The genes are TRBV9 and TRBJ1-2; a possible D gene is TRBD1 (6 bases). The CDR3 spans 14 residues. V was pared by 4 bases and J by 4 bases, with 14 bases between. CDR1 and CDR2 (germline): SGDLS, YYNGEE. CDR3 sequence (DNA): TGTGCCAGCAGCTTAACAGGGACGGGCTATGGCTACACCTTC. Translated: CASSLTGTGYGYTF.

V gene TRBV7-6 combines with J gene TRBJ1-5; D is unclear. This CDR3 region has 14 residues. From germline, CDR1 is SGHVS and CDR2 FNYEAQ. V dropped 6 bases and J dropped 7 bases, with 16 bases sitting between them. The CDR3 reads CASSPMVGGQPQHF. The CDR3 DNA reads TGTGCCAGCAGTCCCATGGTTGGCGGCCAGCCCCAGCATTTT.

The V call is TRBV10-2, the J call TRBJ2-7; D unclear. Germline CDR1 and CDR2: WSHSY and SAAADI. V lost 5 bases and J lost 2, with 4 bases in between. The CDR3 is 11 amino acids. The CDR3 reads CASSTTYEQYF. CDR3 DNA sequence: TGCGCCAGCAGTACAACCTACGAGCAGTACTTC.

The rearrangement links TRBV6-5 to TRBJ2-5, with 8 bases aligning to TRBD2. The CDR3 is 15 amino acids. The V and J ends lost 3 bases and 3 bases, in that order; junction bases with no gene match: 6. Looked up from germline, CDR1 is MNHEY and CDR2 is SVGAGI. This CDR3 reads CASSYWSGREETQYF. The CDR3 region has the DNA TGTGCCAGCAGTTATTGGTCCGGGAGGGAAGAGACCCAGTACTTC.

The chain joins TRBV4-1 to TRBJ2-7; TRBD1 matches 7 bases. The ends lost 3 bases at V and 6 bases at J; junction bases unmatched: 14. The CDR3 is 16 residues long. Germline V gene data show CDR1 as MGHRA and CDR2 as YSYEKL. In DNA, the CDR3 is TGCGCCAGCAGCCATCGGGACAGTCGTTATCCTTCCGAGCAGTACTTC. Protein product: CASSHRDSRYPSEQYF.

V is TRBV9 and J is TRBJ1-2, with a tentative D call TRBD1 (6 bases). V was cut by 3 bases and J by 5 bases, with 11 bases left in between. Germline loops: CDR1 SGDLS, CDR2 YYNGEE. The CDR3 has 13 amino acids. The CDR3: CASSAGQFYGYTF. In nucleotides, the CDR3 is TGTGCCAGCAGCGCCGGACAGTTTTATGGCTACACCTTC.

CDR3 in amino acids: CASSFGGASTEAFF. CDR3 coding DNA: TGTGCCAGCAGCTTTGGAGGGGCGTCCACTGAAGCTTTCTTT. The rearrangement uses TRBV7-3 and TRBJ1-1, with D tentatively TRBD1 (5 bases). Trimming pared 3 bases from V and 4 bases from J, leaving 12 bases between. This CDR3 contains 14 residues. Germline V gives CDR1 SGHTA, CDR2 FQGTGA.

This chain links TRBV4-1 with TRBJ2-4, with 15 bases that match TRBD2. With 4 bases clipped from V and 0 bases from J, the junction kept 4 bases outside the gene matches. The CDR3 spans 18 residues. Germline V gives CDR1 MGHRA, CDR2 YSYEKL. CDR3 sequence (DNA): TGCGCCAGCAGCCCCGGACTAGCGGGAGGGCTAGCCAAAAACATTCAGTACTTC. It specifies CASSPGLAGGLAKNIQYF.

V usage is TRBV28 and J usage is TRBJ1-1, with 7 bases fitting TRBD1. Germline-derived CDR1 and CDR2 are MDHEN and SYDVKM. The trim removed 6 bases at V and 6 bases at J, leaving 13 bases unmatched. This CDR3 has 15 amino acids. CDR3 DNA sequence: TGTGCCAGCAGCCCGGGGGACAGTTCTAGAGCTGAAGCTTTCTTT. This codes for CASSPGDSSRAEAFF.

The rearrangement joins TRBV2 to TRBJ1-1; D might be TRBD1 (6 bases). Looked up from germline, CDR1 is SNHLY and CDR2 is FYNNEI. The CDR3 has 14 residues. Trimming took off 5 bases at V and 3 bases at J, with 13 bases between the two ends. In nucleotides, the CDR3 is TGTGCCAGCAGTTCACAGGGCGTCGACACTGAAGCTTTCTTT. Protein: CASSSQGVDTEAFF.